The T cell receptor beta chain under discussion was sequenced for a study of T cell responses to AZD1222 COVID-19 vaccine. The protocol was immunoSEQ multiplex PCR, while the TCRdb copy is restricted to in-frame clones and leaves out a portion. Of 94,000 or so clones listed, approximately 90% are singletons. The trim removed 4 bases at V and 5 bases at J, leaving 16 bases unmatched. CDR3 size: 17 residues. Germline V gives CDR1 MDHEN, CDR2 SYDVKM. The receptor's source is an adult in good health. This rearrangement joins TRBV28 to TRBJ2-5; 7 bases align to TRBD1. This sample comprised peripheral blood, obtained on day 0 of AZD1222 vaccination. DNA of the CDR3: TGTGCCAGCAGTTCCACCCTTTATTCGACAGGGATTGAGACCCAGTACTTC. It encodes CASSSTLYSTGIETQYF.